The rows below give T cell receptor beta chains drawn from one sample of a study of neurological immune-mediated disorders. Each CDR3 protein is one row after TCRdb ran MiXCR on the 5' RACE reads. The data hold around 55,000 distinct CDR3 sequences, with 3% to 4% observed a single time. Sequenced sample: CD4+ T cells from blood. The source of these receptors is a woman aged 40 to 50 with multiple sclerosis. Both conserved end residues are part of each CDR3. Fields, in order: D gene, J gene, V gene, clone size, CDR3 protein, CDR3 DNA. D genes are given only for firm matches. Each size is once, few or many counts, or a class when the clone is expanded.

>TRBD1|TRBJ1-4|TRBV7-2|many
CASSWGTGAGNEKLFF
TGTGCCAGCAGCTGGGGGACAGGCGCGGGTAATGAAAAACTGTTTTTT
>-|TRBJ1-3|TRBV18|many
CASSPSSGNTIYF
TGTGCCAGCTCACCAAGCTCTGGAAACACCATATATTTT
>TRBD1|TRBJ1-2|TRBV27|many
CASSFDRGYGYTF
TGTGCCAGCAGTTTTGACAGGGGCTATGGCTACACCTTC
>-|TRBJ1-3|TRBV14|many
CASSLLDRPPGNTIYF
TGTGCCAGCAGCCTTCTCGACAGACCTCCTGGAAACACCATATATTTT
>TRBD1|TRBJ2-3|TRBV5-1|many
CASSQDRSTDTQYF
TGCGCCAGCAGCCAGGACAGGAGCACAGATACGCAGTATTTT
>-|TRBJ1-1|TRBV18|many
CASSPPNAGVGDTEAFF
TGTGCCAGCTCACCACCGAACGCAGGGGTTGGTGACACTGAAGCTTTCTTT
>-|TRBJ2-7|TRBV5-5|many
CASSLQDGGYEQYF
TGTGCCAGCAGCCTACAGGACGGGGGATACGAGCAGTACTTC
>-|TRBJ2-7|TRBV20-1|many
CSARGPTVGGEQYF
TGCAGTGCTAGGGGGCCGACGGTTGGGGGCGAGCAGTACTTC
>TRBD1|TRBJ2-1|TRBV5-1|many
CASSPTQGRQEQFF
TGCGCCAGCAGCCCTACACAGGGGAGACAGGAGCAGTTCTTC
>TRBD1|TRBJ2-2|TRBV15|many
CATRHRGDTGELFF
TGTGCCACCCGACACAGGGGTGACACCGGGGAGCTGTTTTTT
>-|TRBJ1-2|TRBV4-1|many
CASSQGVGLYGYTF
TGCGCCAGCAGCCAAGGGGTAGGACTCTATGGCTACACCTTC